Sequencing of this TCR beta chain was carried out in a study of vaccination and CD4 T cells after COVID-19. Study at large: Investigators took post-vaccine samples a median approximately 73 days after dose two, within a range of 14 to 241. Overall study results and limits: Median reactive clonotypes, those recognizing SARS-CoV-2, rose from about 22 to 38, not significantly.

This sample's treatment: approximately 11-day PBMC culture with coronavirus spike peptide pools or control peptides (ViraFEST assay). An unexposed donor provided the CD4+ T cells, which were collected before the COVID-19 pandemic (2011-2018). The CDR3 consists of 14 residues. V was pared by 4 bases and J by 7 bases, with 8 bases of the junction left unmatched. Germline CDR1 reads SGHKS; CDR2 reads YYEKEE (reference sequence). Of note for this clonotype: Its antigen is not identified.

Scientists ran DNA taken from cultured CD4+ T cells through the Oncomine TCR Beta short-read assay for sequencing. Genomic DNA was isolated from cultured CD4+ T cells. TCRdb re-analysed the PCR reads in MiXCR, keeping a single row per CDR3 protein. The sample lists a few thousand distinct CDR3 sequences, roughly 44% seen once, with 30% to 45% in the top ten. The clonotype comes from a human donor in good health. The sample was CD4+ T cells from blood, cultured in vitro. The chain joins TRBV5-5 to TRBJ1-5, with TRBD1 matching 7 bases. The CDR3 is CASSPDRDAQPQHF. The CDR3 DNA reads as TGTGCCAGCAGCCCTGACAGGGATGCGCAGCCCCAGCATTTT.